This entry lists 21 T cell receptor beta chains sequenced from one sample in a study of blood T cell repertoires in COVID-19. Generated by immunoSEQ multiplex PCR, the TCRdb table keeps only in-frame clones and is missing some. Here the sample spans about 160,000 clones, about 90% being singletons. Material for sequencing was PBMCs or T cells enriched from blood (not recorded which). The receptors here all came from a woman aged 45-60 years who had recovered from COVID-19.

This rearrangement joins TRBV28 to TRBJ2-1; tentatively, D is TRBD1 (6 bases). Germline lookup yields CDR1 MDHEN and CDR2 SYDVKM. The CDR3 totals 16 residues. V was trimmed by 4 bases and J by 4 bases, leaving 17 bases between them. CDR3 nucleotide sequence: TGTGCCAGCAGTTCCCGGACAGAATCCAATTACAATGAGCAGTTCTTC. Its translation: CASSSRTESNYNEQFF.

The V and J genes are TRBV7-9 and TRBJ2-7; 7 nucleotides align to TRBD1. Germline V CDR1 and CDR2: SEHNR, FQNEAQ (reference sequence). The CDR3 is 13 residues long. The junction had 3 bases not matched to a gene; V was cut back by 4 bases and J by 3 bases. The CDR3 sequence: CASSSGQSYEQYF. The CDR3 DNA reads as TGTGCCAGCAGCTCGGGACAGAGCTACGAGCAGTACTTC.

This rearrangement joins TRBV5-4 to TRBJ2-7, with 10 positions matching TRBD2. The CDR3 is 16 residues long. V shed 5 bases, J shed 1 base, and the junction held 9 bases outside the gene matches. The germline CDR1 and CDR2 sequences are SGHNT and YYREEE (reference sequence). The CDR3 loop is CASSWTSGDRSYEQYF. CDR3 nucleotides: TGTGCCAGCAGTTGGACTAGCGGAGATAGGTCCTACGAGCAGTACTTC.

V is TRBV11-2 and J is TRBJ2-7, with 10 positions matching TRBD2. The germline gives CDR1 SGHAT, CDR2 FQNNGV. This CDR3 contains 15 residues. V lost 5 bases to trimming and J lost 5 bases; unmatched junction nucleotides: 9. The CDR3 spells CASSGLGLAVNEQYF. DNA for the CDR3: TGTGCCAGCAGCGGTCTAGGACTAGCGGTTAACGAGCAGTACTTC.

The rearrangement links TRBV2 to TRBJ1-6, with unresolved D. The CDR3 consists of 13 residues. V dropped 7 bases and J dropped 3 bases, with 7 bases sitting between them. CDR1 and CDR2 from the germline V gene are SNHLY and FYNNEI. CDR3 amino acids: CASNNGYNSPLHF. The CDR3 DNA reads as TGTGCCAGCAATAACGGCTATAATTCACCCCTCCACTTT.

The count of this clone is one. The rearrangement joins TRBV6-8 to TRBJ2-7; 7 bases line up with TRBD1. The CDR3 loop spans 13 amino acids. From germline, CDR1 is MNHGY and CDR2 SAAAGT. J was trimmed by 4 bases and V by 8 bases; bases with no gene match: 8. The CDR3 loop reads CASFDRATYEQYF. The CDR3 DNA reads as TGTGCCAGCTTTGACAGGGCGACTTACGAGCAGTACTTC.

The rearrangement joins TRBV28 to TRBJ1-5, with 8 bases matching TRBD1. Germline V gene lookup returns CDR1 MDHEN and CDR2 SYDVKM. V dropped 6 bases and J dropped 6; count of bases not matched to a gene: 7. CDR3 length: 14 residues. DNA of the CDR3: TGTGCCAGCAGGACCGACAGGGGAGGTCAGCCCCAGCATTTT. It translates to CASRTDRGGQPQHF.

The V call is TRBV4-1, the J call TRBJ2-5; D might be TRBD1 (5 bases). This CDR3 is built from 15 residues. Germline V gene lookup returns CDR1 MGHRA and CDR2 YSYEKL. Trimming removed 1 base from V and 0 bases from J, with 9 bases in between. Here the CDR3 reads CASSQASTDQETQYF. CDR3 DNA sequence: TGCGCCAGCAGCCAAGCGTCGACAGACCAAGAGACCCAGTACTTC.

The chain carries TRBV30 and TRBJ1-3; D unresolved. The CDR3 has 15 amino acids. The V end was cut by 7 bases, the J end by 0 bases, with 16 bases between. The V gene's germline CDR1 is GTSNPN and CDR2 SVGIG (reference sequence). The CDR3 region has the DNA TGTGCCTTGGAGACGACGGGTTACTCTGGAAACACCATATATTTT. Residues: CALETTGYSGNTIYF.

This clone was detected a few times. This rearrangement joins TRBV7-8 to TRBJ1-2; 7 bases fit TRBD1. Per the germline V gene, CDR1 is SGHVS and CDR2 is FQNEAQ. Trimming cost V 5 bases and J 2 bases; bases outside gene matches: 8. This CDR3 region has 15 residues. The CDR3 DNA sequence: TGTGCCAGCAGCCTCGGGACAGCCAACAACTATGGCTACACCTTC. Protein: CASSLGTANNYGYTF.

The chain links TRBV6-6 to TRBJ1-5; the D gene is possibly TRBD1 (5 bases). Trimming took 4 bases from V and 4 from J, leaving 11 bases between them. The CDR3 consists of 14 residues. CDR1 and CDR2 from the germline V gene are MNHNY and SVGAGI (reference sequence). The DNA of the CDR3 is TGTGCCAGCAGTTCTGGGGGGGTTAATCAGCCCCAGCATTTT. It codes for CASSSGGVNQPQHF.

This sequence joins TRBV18 and TRBJ1-6; 7 bases agree with TRBD1. The CDR3 loop spans 19 amino acids. V was pared by 4 bases and J by 0 bases, with 12 bases of the junction left unmatched. Looked up from germline, CDR1 is KGHSH and CDR2 is LQKENI. CDR3 loop: CASSQIQGILSSYNSPLHF. The CDR3 coding sequence is TGTGCCAGCTCACAGATACAGGGGATACTGAGCTCCTATAATTCACCCCTCCACTTT.

This chain links TRBV20-1 with TRBJ2-4; 14 nucleotides align to TRBD2. The CDR3 sequence is 11 residues long. Trimming at V came to 6 bases and at J to 16 bases, leaving 5 bases not matched to a gene. CDR1 DFQATT and CDR2 SNEGSKA come from the germline V gene (reference sequence). DNA for the CDR3: TGCAGTGCGAGGACTAGCGGGGGGTTTTACTTC. Translation gives CSARTSGGFYF.

The V and J genes are TRBV27 and TRBJ2-7; D is unresolved. V was clipped by 2 bases and J by 6 bases, with 14 bases between them. CDR1 is MNHEY, CDR2 SMNVEV, per germline (reference sequence). This CDR3 spans 14 amino acids. CDR3 sequence: CASSLGPPSIEQYF. The CDR3 bases are TGTGCCAGCAGTTTAGGCCCTCCCTCCATCGAGCAGTACTTC.

This chain joins TRBV28 and TRBJ1-2, with TRBD1 matching 8 bases. Germline CDR1 MDHEN, CDR2 SYDVKM. V gave up 5 bases and J gave up 4 bases; unmatched junction bases: 9. The CDR3 is 15 residues long. This chain's CDR3 is CASSPDRDSVYGYTF. For the CDR3, the DNA is TGTGCCAGCAGTCCGGACAGGGATTCCGTCTATGGCTACACCTTC.

The chain recombines TRBV27 with TRBJ1-5; D ambiguous. The CDR3 totals 15 residues. Trimming shortened V by 1 base and J by 5 bases, and 12 bases separated the two germline ends. Germline V gives CDR1 MNHEY, CDR2 SMNVEV (reference sequence). The CDR3 loop reads CASSLFSDGDQPQHF. CDR3 coding DNA: TGTGCCAGCAGTTTATTTTCCGACGGAGATCAGCCCCAGCATTTT.

The rearrangement uses TRBV21-1 and TRBJ1-1; the table names TRBD1, a call not compared with the DNA. TRBV21-1 has pseudogene status. The CDR3 has 13 residues. The CDR3 DNA sequence: TGTGCCAGCAGCCAGGACAGGCCATTTGAAGCTTTCTTT. It encodes CASSQDRPFEAFF.

The rearrangement joins TRBV21-1 to TRBJ1-2. TRBV21-1 is designated a pseudogene. This CDR3 is 16 amino acids long. CDR3 sequence: CASSKTHHGMTYGYTF. CDR3 bases: TGTGCCAGCAGCAAAACTCACCACGGGATGACCTATGGCTACACCTTC.

The rearrangement joins TRBV20-1 to TRBJ2-3; 7 bases align to TRBD2. Germline CDR1 and CDR2: DFQATT and SNEGSKA (reference sequence). The CDR3 consists of 15 residues. J gave up 4 bases and V 6 bases, and 13 bases lay outside the gene matches. CDR3 nucleotide sequence: TGCAGTGCCAGTAACGCGGGAGTTGGGGCAGATACGCAGTATTTT. Residues: CSASNAGVGADTQYF.

The CDR3 sequence: CSVEEDRGPTGELFF. CDR3 coding DNA: TGCAGCGTTGAAGAGGACAGGGGGCCAACCGGGGAGCTGTTTTTT. The V call is TRBV29-1, the J call TRBJ2-2; 11 positions match TRBD1. In germline, CDR1 is SQVTM, CDR2 ANQGSEA. The CDR3 loop spans 15 amino acids. With V trimmed by 0 bases and J by 5 bases, 2 bases remained unmatched.

This chain uses TRBV28 with TRBJ1-3, with 7 positions matching TRBD1. Unmatched junction bases numbered 4, after V lost 7 bases and J lost 4 bases. CDR3 size: 13 residues. Germline V gives CDR1 MDHEN, CDR2 SYDVKM. CDR3 amino acids: CASKGTVGNTIYF. For the CDR3, the DNA is TGTGCCAGCAAGGGGACAGTAGGAAACACCATATATTTT.